What follows are 12 T cell receptor beta chains derived from one specimen sequenced in a study of T-cell reconstitution after alpha-beta-depleted transplantation in children. Preparing the TCRbeta library involved the use of unique molecular identifiers. TCRdb independently ran MiXCR on the PCR reads; one entry per CDR3 protein. The sample includes approximately 200,000 distinct CDR3 sequences, roughly 14% seen only once; the top ten take roughly an eighth. The sequencing here drew on PBMCs from the stem cell graft donor, taken from the stem cell graft. These receptors were obtained from a human donor who donated a stem cell graft to a child with acute lymphoblastic leukemia.

In regard to this clonotype: With a much larger clone just one base away, this may be a read error. J is TRBJ2-5 and V is TRBV5-1; TRBD1 aligns across 8 bases. There are 16 residues in the CDR3. Germline lookup yields CDR1 SGHRS and CDR2 YFSETQ. The trim removed 3 bases at V and 5 bases at J, leaving 12 bases unmatched. The DNA for the CDR3 is TGCGCCAGCAGCTCCGTGACAGGGGCGGATGGGGAGACCCAGTACTTC. Translated: CASSSVTGADGETQYF. Full variable domain (outside the CDR3, taken from reference TRBV5-1 and TRBJ2-5): KAGVTQTPRYLIKTRGQQVTLSCSPISGHRSVSWYQQTPGQGLQFLFEYFSETQRNKGNFPGRFSGRQFSNSRSEMNVSTLELGDSALYLCASSSVTGADGETQYFGPGTRLLVL.

There are a few counts of this clonotype. The chain recombines TRBV11-3 with TRBJ2-1, with TRBD1 identical over 8 bases. There are 13 residues in the CDR3. Germline CDR1 and CDR2: SGHNT and YENEEA. V gave up 6 bases and J gave up 8 bases; unmatched junction bases: 6. The CDR3 reads CASRGTGSYEQFF. In nucleotides, the CDR3 is TGTGCCAGCAGAGGGACAGGTTCCTATGAGCAGTTCTTC.

V is TRBV5-1 and J is TRBJ1-1; 7 nucleotides match TRBD1. The CDR3 is 18 residues long. Germline values: CDR1 SGHRS, CDR2 YFSETQ. V lost 3 bases and J lost 4; bases outside the gene matches: 18. DNA for the CDR3: TGCGCCAGCAGCTCCCACCTAAACCACAGGGGAGTGGTCACTGAAGCTTTCTTT. Translation: CASSSHLNHRGVVTEAFF.

This clonotype came up many times. The chain links TRBV12-3 or TRBV12-4 to TRBJ1-1, with D possibly TRBD1 on 6 matching bases. The CDR3 has 15 amino acids. The V end was cut by 3 bases, the J end by 1 base, with 12 bases between. CDR3 sequence: CASSFPGARNTEAFF. In DNA form, the CDR3 reads TGTGCCAGCAGTTTCCCGGGGGCCAGGAACACTGAAGCTTTCTTT.

This clonotype was seen repeatedly, ten times or more. The chain has TRBV20-1 and TRBJ2-1; 13 bases match TRBD2. Trimming took 1 base from V and 8 from J; bases not matched to a gene: 5. From germline, CDR1 is DFQATT and CDR2 SNEGSKA (reference sequence). The CDR3 has 15 amino acids. The DNA of the CDR3 is TGCAGTGCTAGAGGGACTAGCGGGAGTATGGATGAGCAGTTCTTC. This encodes CSARGTSGSMDEQFF.

This clonotype was recorded many times. This chain uses TRBV11-2 with TRBJ1-1, with D perhaps matching TRBD1 (6 bases). This CDR3 is built from 19 residues. With 3 bases removed from V and 1 base from J, the gap between germline ends came to 24 bases. CDR1 is SGHAT and CDR2 is FQNNGV in the germline V gene. DNA of the CDR3: TGTGCCAGCAGCTTCCCCTGGGGTCAGGGGAGGAGGAGGAACACTGAAGCTTTCTTT. It yields the protein CASSFPWGQGRRRNTEAFF.

This clonotype was seen many times. The chain combines TRBV5-1 with TRBJ2-2; possibly TRBD2 for D (5 bases). V was trimmed by 8 bases and J by 4 bases, leaving 15 bases between them. Germline-derived CDR1 and CDR2 are SGHRS and YFSETQ. This CDR3 is built from 14 residues. CDR3 amino acids: CASWEKMGTGELFF. The CDR3 DNA reads as TGCGCCAGTTGGGAGAAAATGGGCACCGGGGAGCTGTTTTTT. Full variable domain (rest looked up from reference TRBV5-1 and TRBJ2-2): KAGVTQTPRYLIKTRGQQVTLSCSPISGHRSVSWYQQTPGQGLQFLFEYFSETQRNKGNFPGRFSGRQFSNSRSEMNVSTLELGDSALYLCASWEKMGTGELFFGEGSRLTVL.

CDR3 region: CASSQESADGAYEQYF. The CDR3 DNA sequence: TGCGCCAGCAGCCAAGAATCGGCGGACGGGGCGTACGAGCAGTACTTC. V is TRBV4-1 and J is TRBJ2-7; D could derive from TRBD1 or TRBD2 (5 bases each). This CDR3 is built from 16 residues. Germline V gene data show CDR1 as MGHRA and CDR2 as YSYEKL. The germline V and J ends were trimmed by 0 bases and 4 bases, with 16 bases remaining between them.

This clonotype was detected many times. The DNA for the CDR3 is TGTGCCAGCAGTTTGGCAGGGCGGAGGTACACTGAAGCTTTCTTT. It is translated as CASSLAGRRYTEAFF. The chain has TRBV12-3 or TRBV12-4 and TRBJ1-1; TRBD1 might be the D (5 bases). The CDR3 is 15 residues long. Trimming shortened V by 3 bases and J by 3 bases, and 14 bases separated the two germline ends.

This clonotype has ten or more counts. V and J are TRBV2 and TRBJ2-2; 8 bases align to TRBD2. CDR3 length: 16 residues. Trimming cost V 8 bases and J 0 bases; bases outside gene matches: 8. Germline V gene sequence: CDR1 SNHLY, CDR2 FYNNEI. The CDR3 reads CASSRLAPSNTGELFF. Written as DNA, the CDR3 is TGTGCCAGCTCGAGACTAGCGCCATCGAACACCGGGGAGCTGTTTTTT.

In its sample, this clonotype was seen many times. The gene calls are TRBV20-1 and TRBJ1-5; D not resolved. Trimming left V 0 bases short and J 0 bases short, with 6 bases between. The CDR3 runs to 14 residues. Germline V gives CDR1 DFQATT, CDR2 SNEGSKA (reference sequence). The CDR3 here is CSARDPNSNQPQHF. CDR3 DNA: TGCAGTGCTAGAGATCCGAATAGCAATCAGCCCCAGCATTTT.

The chain recombines TRBV30 with TRBJ1-4; D unclear. Trimming cost V 2 bases and J 3 bases, with 4 bases left between them. CDR3 length: 12 amino acids. CDR1 and CDR2 from the germline V gene are GTSNPN and SVGIG (reference sequence). DNA of the CDR3: TGTGCCTGGAGTATAGCTAATGAAAAACTGTTTTTT. It specifies CAWSIANEKLFF.